This TCR beta chain was observed in a study of metastatic and nonmetastatic thyroid tumors. This CDR3 contains 16 residues. Germline V lookup: CDR1 MNHNS, CDR2 SASEGT. V gave up 7 bases and J gave up 0 bases, with 19 bases separating them. This clone was detected ten times or more. Thyroid surgery had not been preceded by any treatment in any patient. With MiXCR, TCRdb called clones anew from the PCR reads. The sample consists of 20,000 to 25,000 clones, roughly 16% of them appearing once. This TCR came from a female donor with papillary thyroid cancer or a benign thyroid nodule (not recorded which). Some clones in this sample may be carry-over from other donors' samples. The sample consisted of blood. The J gene is TRBJ2-7, the V gene TRBV6-1; maybe TRBD2 (6 bases). CDR3 amino acids: CASTGPGTQSSYEQYF. The CDR3 DNA is TGTGCCAGCACCGGACCCGGGACTCAGAGCTCCTACGAGCAGTACTTC.